This TCR beta chain was identified in a study of cytomegalovirus exposure and HLA in healthy donors. General study results and limits: Earlier findings revealed that most TCR beta V segments proved productive either about 87% or about 30% of the time. The classifier reportedly diagnosed cytomegalovirus status with high sensitivity and specificity. Later analysis indicated greater clonal expansion among HLA-associated TCR beta chains than among equally common other chains. Investigators reported fewer than 200 TCR beta chains as tied to cytomegalovirus.

Germline V CDR1 and CDR2: SGHAT, FQNNGV. The CDR3 has 15 amino acids. Worth noting for this clone: Antigen specificity is unknown. A read error may account for a junction end that differs from germline.

This PCR relied on a set of 60 Vbeta primers and 13 Jbeta primers. Here immunoSEQ multiplex PCR was the method, and the copy in TCRdb shows in-frame clones only, minus some. This repertoire includes more than 95,000 clones. The V and J genes are TRBV11-2 and TRBJ2-2; D might be TRBD2 (6 bases). This receptor was identified in a man aged 35 to 55 in good health and CMV-seronegative. Sequenced: PBMCs. CDR3 bases: TGTGCCAGCAGCTTTCGGGGGTCGAACGCCGGGGAGCTGTTTTTT. Its protein is CASSFRGSNAGELFF.